Following are 30 T cell receptor beta chains from one sample sequenced in a study of CD8 T cells in Susac syndrome. The authors reverse transcribed roughly 0.5 to 1 ug RNA with random hexamers. MiXCR, run by TCRdb on the immunoSEQ multiplex PCR reads, gives a single entry per CDR3 protein. The sample has 150,000 to 200,000 distinct CDR3 sequences; around 94% are singletons. The sample consisted of CD4+ T cells from PBMCs. These receptors all come from a human donor in good health.

V and J are TRBV6-2 or TRBV6-3 and TRBJ2-2; D is perhaps TRBD1 (6 bases). With 7 bases removed from V and 6 bases from J, the gap between germline ends came to 15 bases. The CDR3 runs 14 residues. CDR1 and CDR2 (germline): MNHEY, SVGEGT. This chain's CDR3 is CASNLGARPGELFF. The CDR3 DNA reads TGTGCCAGCAACCTGGGGGCTCGGCCCGGGGAGCTGTTTTTT.

The chain is built from TRBV20-1 and TRBJ1-2, with D hard to call. Trimming left V 6 bases short and J 2 bases short, with 13 bases between. Germline CDR1 reads DFQATT; CDR2 reads SNEGSKA (reference sequence). The CDR3 loop spans 13 amino acids. CDR3 nucleotide sequence: TGCAGTGCGTTGCCGGGATCGAACTATGGCTACACCTTC. As protein: CSALPGSNYGYTF.

This chain links TRBV18 with TRBJ1-1; D possibly corresponds to TRBD1 (6 bases). V gave up 2 bases and J gave up 3 bases, with 10 bases separating them. CDR3 length: 14 amino acids. Germline CDR1 is KGHSH and CDR2 is LQKENI. CDR3 amino acids: CASSPRRGDTEAFF. CDR3 bases: TGTGCCAGCTCACCAAGGAGGGGGGACACTGAAGCTTTCTTT.

The chain uses TRBV30 and TRBJ2-5; D is unclear. Trimming left V 2 bases short and J 2 bases short, with 6 bases between. The CDR3 consists of 12 residues. The germline V gene has CDR1 GTSNPN and CDR2 SVGIG (reference sequence). Here the CDR3 reads CAWSMRQETQYF. The CDR3 nucleotides read TGTGCCTGGAGTATGAGACAAGAGACCCAGTACTTC. The full variable domain, in which reference TRBV30 and TRBJ2-5 provide the parts outside the CDR3, is SQTIHQWPATLVQPVGSPLSLECTVEGTSNPNLYWYRQAAGRGLQLLFYSVGIGQISSEVPQNLSASRPQDRQFILSSKKLLLSDSGFYLCAWSMRQETQYFGPGTRLLVL.

This clonotype was counted between two and nine times. This chain connects TRBV20-1 to TRBJ2-5; tentatively, D is TRBD2 (5 bases). CDR3 length: 11 amino acids. V lost 5 bases to trimming and J lost 5 bases, with 9 bases between them. Germline CDR1 and CDR2: DFQATT and SNEGSKA (reference sequence). The CDR3 spells CSAGLAETQYF. CDR3 in DNA: TGCAGTGCTGGACTGGCGGAGACCCAGTACTTC.

J is TRBJ2-5 and V is TRBV29-1; 10 positions agree with TRBD1. CDR1 SQVTM and CDR2 ANQGSEA come from the germline V gene. V lost 6 bases to trimming and J lost 2 bases; unmatched junction nucleotides: 3. The CDR3 consists of 13 residues. The CDR3 sequence is CSVEDRGQETQYF. CDR3 DNA sequence: TGCAGCGTCGAGGACAGGGGGCAAGAGACCCAGTACTTC.

The chain carries TRBV30 and TRBJ2-5; TRBD2 might be the D (7 bases). CDR3 length: 12 residues. Germline V CDR1 and CDR2: GTSNPN, SVGIG (reference sequence). Trimming cost V 3 bases and J 4 bases, with 9 bases left between them. The CDR3 here is CAWRGGGETQYF. The CDR3 DNA is TGTGCCTGGAGGGGAGGGGGAGAGACCCAGTACTTC. The variable domain in full, with the rest retrieved from reference TRBV30 and TRBJ2-5, is SQTIHQWPATLVQPVGSPLSLECTVEGTSNPNLYWYRQAAGRGLQLLFYSVGIGQISSEVPQNLSASRPQDRQFILSSKKLLLSDSGFYLCAWRGGGETQYFGPGTRLLVL.

The DNA for the CDR3 is TGCGCCAGCAGCTTGGAGGGTCCAGGAGAGACCCAGTACTTC. Protein: CASSLEGPGETQYF. J is TRBJ2-5 and V is TRBV5-1; D gene unclear. V was clipped by 0 bases and J by 4 bases, with 10 bases between them. The CDR3 contains 14 residues. The germline V gene has CDR1 SGHRS and CDR2 YFSETQ.

V usage is TRBV12-3 or TRBV12-4 and J usage is TRBJ2-7; D could derive from TRBD1 or TRBD2 (5 bases each). The CDR3 has 14 residues. The V gene lost 3 bases and the J gene lost 2 bases, with 11 bases spanning the gap. This chain's CDR3 is CASSLQGRTYEQYF. CDR3 nucleotides: TGTGCCAGCAGTTTGCAGGGACGGACCTACGAGCAGTACTTC.

The J gene is TRBJ1-3, the V gene TRBV19; D perhaps matches TRBD1 (5 bases). The CDR3 loop spans 13 amino acids. V was clipped by 7 bases and J by 3 bases, with 10 bases between them. Germline V lookup: CDR1 LNHDA, CDR2 SQIVND (reference sequence). Here the CDR3 DNA reads TGTGCCAGTACCGACAGAAGTGGAAACACCATATATTTT. Its protein is CASTDRSGNTIYF.

For the CDR3, the DNA is TGTGCCAGCAGCCCCACGGTGAGGCGGGGGAGCTCCTACAATGAGCAGTTCTTC. Translating gives CASSPTVRRGSSYNEQFF. The V gene is TRBV7-8, the J gene TRBJ2-1; 7 nucleotides match TRBD2. Losses at the gene ends were 5 bases for V and 0 bases for J; bases not matched to a gene: 13. Germline CDR1 and CDR2: SGHVS and FQNEAQ. The CDR3 loop spans 18 amino acids. Drawing the rest from reference TRBV7-8 and TRBJ2-1, the complete variable domain is GAGVSQSPRYKVAKRGQDVALRCDPISGHVSLFWYQQALGQGPEFLTYFQNEAQLDKSGLPSDRFFAERPEGSVSTLKIQRTQQEDSAVYLCASSPTVRRGSSYNEQFFGPGTRLTVL.

This chain links TRBV18 with TRBJ1-2, with D possibly being TRBD1 (6 bases). With 3 bases removed from V and 5 bases from J, the gap between germline ends came to 7 bases. The CDR3 consists of 12 residues. Germline values: CDR1 KGHSH, CDR2 LQKENI. The CDR3 DNA reads as TGTGCCAGCTCACCGAGGGGGTATGGCTACACCTTC. It yields the protein CASSPRGYGYTF.

This chain joins TRBV30 and TRBJ1-2; D perhaps matches TRBD1 (5 bases). The V gene lost 0 bases and the J gene lost 7 bases, with 12 bases spanning the gap. The CDR3 loop spans 13 amino acids. Germline CDR1 GTSNPN, CDR2 SVGIG (reference sequence). CDR3 bases: TGTGCCTGGAGTGTCAACGGGGACGGTGGCTACACCTTC. Encoded protein: CAWSVNGDGGYTF.

The sample holds one count of this clonotype. The chain links TRBV27 to TRBJ2-5; perhaps TRBD2 as D (6 bases). The CDR3 runs to 15 residues. CDR1 is MNHEY and CDR2 is SMNVEV in the germline V gene (reference sequence). The germline V and J ends were trimmed by 1 base and 3 bases, with 12 bases remaining between them. The CDR3 DNA is TGTGCCAGCAGTTTATGGACCGGGGGAAAAGAGACCCAGTACTTC. As protein: CASSLWTGGKETQYF.

The chain joins TRBV5-6 to TRBJ1-2, with no clear D. The CDR3 totals 14 residues. V dropped 4 bases and J dropped 8 bases, with 18 bases sitting between them. CDR1 and CDR2 (germline): SGHDT, YYEEEE. CDR3 in amino acids: CASSEVQARTGYTF. In DNA, the CDR3 is TGTGCCAGCAGCGAGGTCCAAGCGAGGACCGGCTACACCTTC.

The rearrangement uses TRBV24-1 and TRBJ1-2; D is unclear. Trimming removed 1 base at V and 5 bases at J, with 7 bases between. The CDR3 consists of 13 residues. Germline V CDR1 and CDR2: KGHDR, SFDVKD. CDR3 residues: CATSDFAGYGYTF. The CDR3 region has the DNA TGTGCCACCAGTGATTTTGCAGGATATGGCTACACCTTC.

This rearrangement joins TRBV7-2 to TRBJ1-1; D gene uncertain. Looked up from germline, CDR1 is SGHTA and CDR2 is FQGNSA. The CDR3 length is 11 residues. With 6 bases removed from V and 7 bases from J, the gap between germline ends came to 9 bases. The CDR3 protein is CASSNSIEAFF. The CDR3 DNA reads TGTGCCAGCAGTAACAGCATTGAAGCTTTCTTT.

The chain recombines TRBV9 with TRBJ2-7; TRBD2 matches 11 bases. Germline CDR1 is SGDLS and CDR2 is YYNGEE. V shed 0 bases and J 2 bases; nucleotides not matched to a gene: 7. The CDR3 covers 17 residues. The CDR3 region has the DNA TGTGCCAGCAGCGTAGTCACTAGCGGGGGTTGGGCCTACGAGCAGTACTTC. Its protein is CASSVVTSGGWAYEQYF.

In this sample, this clonotype turned up once. V is TRBV15 and J is TRBJ2-5, with 10 nucleotides matching TRBD2. CDR1 and CDR2 (germline): LNHNV, YYDKDF (reference sequence). The CDR3 has 16 residues. V lost 0 bases, J lost 5 bases, and 6 bases stayed unmatched. Here the CDR3 DNA reads TGTGCCACCAGCAGAGATAAGCGGGGGGGCTGGGAGACCCAGTACTTC. Its translation: CATSRDKRGGWETQYF.

J is TRBJ2-1 and V is TRBV10-3; a possible D gene is TRBD1 (6 bases). The V end was cut by 7 bases, the J end by 3 bases, with 13 bases between. Germline V gene lookup returns CDR1 ENHRY and CDR2 SYGVKD. This CDR3 region has 14 residues. CDR3 sequence: CAINTGTSYNEQFF. The CDR3 DNA sequence: TGTGCCATCAACACCGGGACAAGCTACAATGAGCAGTTCTTC.

The chain joins TRBV5-1 to TRBJ2-7; perhaps TRBD1 as D (6 bases). Germline CDR1 is SGHRS and CDR2 is YFSETQ. The CDR3 is made up of 15 amino acids. The V end lost 3 bases, the J end lost 1 base, and 14 bases lay between the germline ends. CDR3 in DNA: TGCGCCAGCAGCTGGTCAGGGGCGCCTTCCTACGAGCAGTACTTC. Its translation is CASSWSGAPSYEQYF.

The chain uses TRBV19 and TRBJ1-3; perhaps TRBD1 as D (5 bases). The CDR3 totals 15 residues. Trimming removed 6 bases at V and 0 bases at J, with 12 bases between. The V gene's germline CDR1 is LNHDA and CDR2 SQIVND (reference sequence). Here the CDR3 DNA reads TGTGCCAGTAGCCCGGGACGTTTCTCTGGAAACACCATATATTTT. This translates into CASSPGRFSGNTIYF.

There are a few counts of this clonotype. The V and J genes are TRBV18 and TRBJ1-2; 7 bases agree with TRBD1. The CDR3 runs to 13 residues. V trimming: 6 bases; J trimming: 4 bases; junction bases outside the gene matches: 5. Germline V gives CDR1 KGHSH, CDR2 LQKENI. The CDR3 DNA sequence: TGTGCCAGCTCCCACGGGACAGTCTATGGCTACACCTTC. As protein: CASSHGTVYGYTF. Filled out from reference TRBV18 and TRBJ1-2, the complete variable domain reads NAGVMQNPRHLVRRRGQEARLRCSPMKGHSHVYWYRQLPEEGLKFMVYLQKENIIDESGMPKERFSAEFPKEGPSILRIQQVVRGDSAAYFCASSHGTVYGYTFGSGTRLTVV.

The chain is built from TRBV20-1 and TRBJ2-5; 7 positions match TRBD2. The trim removed 0 bases at V and 2 bases at J, leaving 9 bases unmatched. Germline lookup yields CDR1 DFQATT and CDR2 SNEGSKA (reference sequence). The CDR3 loop spans 16 amino acids. The CDR3 coding sequence is TGCAGTGCTAGAGATCCTCGGGGCGGGGGTCAAGAGACCCAGTACTTC. This sequence encodes CSARDPRGGGQETQYF.

This clonotype showed up just once. The rearrangement links TRBV7-2 to TRBJ1-2; TRBD1 might be the D (6 bases). The CDR3 extends over 15 amino acids. Germline CDR1 and CDR2: SGHTA and FQGNSA. V lost 5 bases to trimming and J lost 6 bases, with 19 bases between them. The CDR3 spells CASSIGGRARDGYTF. CDR3 DNA sequence: TGTGCCAGCAGCATTGGGGGCAGGGCAAGGGATGGCTACACCTTC. Full variable domain (remainder filled in from reference TRBV7-2 and TRBJ1-2): GAGVSQSPSNKVTEKGKDVELRCDPISGHTALYWYRQSLGQGLEFLIYFQGNSAPDKSGLPSDRFSAERTGGSVSTLTIQRTQQEDSAVYLCASSIGGRARDGYTFGSGTRLTVV.

The genes are TRBV19 and TRBJ2-3; D is unresolved. The V gene's germline CDR1 is LNHDA and CDR2 SQIVND (reference sequence). The CDR3 runs to 11 residues. The V and J ends lost 6 bases and 6 bases respectively, with 7 bases between them. CDR3 sequence (DNA): TGTGCCAGTAGGGTCGGTGATACGCAGTATTTT. It is translated as CASRVGDTQYF.

The chain has TRBV20-1 and TRBJ2-6; D not certain. The length of the CDR3 is 14 residues. Trimming removed 6 bases from V and 2 bases from J, with 11 bases in between. The V gene's germline CDR1 is DFQATT and CDR2 SNEGSKA (reference sequence). The CDR3 DNA reads as TGCAGTGCGTTAATTACACCTGGGGCCAACGTCCTGACTTTC. This encodes CSALITPGANVLTF.

The chain has TRBV29-1 and TRBJ1-1; D perhaps matches TRBD1 (6 bases). Germline V CDR1 and CDR2: SQVTM, ANQGSEA. V was clipped by 7 bases and J by 5 bases, with 11 bases between them. The CDR3 is 11 amino acids. The CDR3 region is CSASRGTEAFF. The CDR3 DNA follows: TGCAGCGCCTCGAGGGGGACTGAAGCTTTCTTT.

This clonotype was recorded only once. J is TRBJ1-1 and V is TRBV29-1; no reliable D call. With 3 bases removed from V and 12 bases from J, the gap between germline ends came to 11 bases. There are 10 residues in the CDR3. Germline lookup yields CDR1 SQVTM and CDR2 ANQGSEA. This chain's CDR3 is CSVDQPGPFF. In DNA, the CDR3 is TGCAGCGTTGATCAGCCGGGCCCTTTCTTT.

The rearrangement uses TRBV12-3 or TRBV12-4 and TRBJ1-2; a possible D gene is TRBD1 (6 bases). Trimming removed 7 bases from V and 8 bases from J, with 17 bases in between. This CDR3 is 13 amino acids long. The CDR3 DNA reads as TGTGCCAGCACCTTGGGAGGGGGTCTGGGCTACACCTTC. Amino acids: CASTLGGGLGYTF.